This TCR beta chain emerged from a study of cytomegalovirus exposure and HLA in healthy donors. Study in general: The 95 to 150 validation repertoires used a platform that matched the one used for the 666 first-cohort repertoires, as a later analysis reported. Study findings and constraints: Testing in vitro showed a few CMV-associated chains specific for CMV antigens. The dataset shows that most TCR sequences were rare, while some public TCRs occurred in many donors. Subsequent analysis of the 100 to 150 validation repertoires found a tendency for first-cohort TCR clusters to co-occur.

Comments on this clone: What it binds is not known.

Generated by immunoSEQ multiplex PCR, the TCRdb table keeps only in-frame clones and is missing some. The sample comprises approximately 180,000 clones, 86% of which are singletons, and roughly 1.5% rests with the top ten. The CDR3 has 13 amino acids. The germline gives CDR1 MNHEY, CDR2 SMNVEV (reference sequence). The V and J ends lost 7 bases and 2 bases, in that order; junction bases with no gene match: 5. The sample consisted of PBMCs. The origin of this receptor is a woman between 18 and 30 years old in good health and CMV-seronegative. The chain recombines TRBV27 with TRBJ2-7; 7 bases match TRBD1. The CDR3 nucleotides are TGTGCCAGCATACGGACAGGAACCTACGAGCAGTACTTC. Translating gives CASIRTGTYEQYF.